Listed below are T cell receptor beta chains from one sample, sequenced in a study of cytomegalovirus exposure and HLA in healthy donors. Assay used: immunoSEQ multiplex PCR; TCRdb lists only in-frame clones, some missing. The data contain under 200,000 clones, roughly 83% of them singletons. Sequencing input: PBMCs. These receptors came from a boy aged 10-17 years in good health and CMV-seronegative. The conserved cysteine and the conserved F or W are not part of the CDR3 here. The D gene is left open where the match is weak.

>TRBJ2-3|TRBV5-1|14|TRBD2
ASSLGMRGATDTQY
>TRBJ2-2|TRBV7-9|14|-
ASSSFPRGPTGELF
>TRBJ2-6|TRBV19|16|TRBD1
ASTSRDRGGSGANVLT
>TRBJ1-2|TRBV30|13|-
AWSQMTGYNYGYT
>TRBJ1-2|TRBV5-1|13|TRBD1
ASSFRQGGAEGYT
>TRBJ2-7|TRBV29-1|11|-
SAATGPSYEQY
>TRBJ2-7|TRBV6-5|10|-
ASSDTGKEQY
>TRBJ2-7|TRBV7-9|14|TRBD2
ASSRSITAGGGEQY
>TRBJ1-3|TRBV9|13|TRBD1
ASSPMTGTGNTIY
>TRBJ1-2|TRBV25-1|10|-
ASSGRTGGYT
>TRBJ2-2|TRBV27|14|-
ASSLLPATGTGELF
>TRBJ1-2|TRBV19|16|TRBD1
ASSSSRDRVLTAYGYT
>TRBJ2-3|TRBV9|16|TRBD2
ASSPRERGAPSTDTQY
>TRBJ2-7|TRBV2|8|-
ASSLYEQY
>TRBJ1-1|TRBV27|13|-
ASSLSKRGNTEAF
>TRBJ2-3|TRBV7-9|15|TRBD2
ASSLEWREGGTDTQY
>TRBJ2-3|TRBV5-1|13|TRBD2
ASTRAGESTDTQY
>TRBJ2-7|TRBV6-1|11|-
ASRTLSSYEQY
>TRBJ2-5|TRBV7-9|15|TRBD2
ASSLVRLAGGKSTQY
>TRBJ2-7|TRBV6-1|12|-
ASSEVGHLYEQY
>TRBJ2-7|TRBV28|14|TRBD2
ASSWGLTSPDYEQY
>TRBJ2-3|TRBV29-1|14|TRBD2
TLQGSGLDVLDTQY
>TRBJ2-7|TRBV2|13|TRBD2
ASSGIGGGVYEQY
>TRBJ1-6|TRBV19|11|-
ASTSGEVSPLH
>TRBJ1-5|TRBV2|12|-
ASSVGLSNQPQH
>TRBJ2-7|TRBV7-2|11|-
ASSLEVPREQY
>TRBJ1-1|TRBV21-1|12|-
AREARGSRTEAF
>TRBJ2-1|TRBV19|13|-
ASSISGAVYNEQF
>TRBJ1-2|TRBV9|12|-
ASSVGGGVYGYT
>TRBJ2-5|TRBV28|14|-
ASSLPGGRYQETQY
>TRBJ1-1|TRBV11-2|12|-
ASSPDWTRTGAF
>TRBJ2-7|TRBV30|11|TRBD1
AWSRQGFYEQY
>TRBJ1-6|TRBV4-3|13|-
ASSPGAGPNSPLH
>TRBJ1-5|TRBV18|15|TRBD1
ASSPPAGGGSNQPQH
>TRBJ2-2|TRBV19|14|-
ASSGDRGIRAGELF
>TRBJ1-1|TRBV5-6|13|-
ASSSLLMGHAEAF
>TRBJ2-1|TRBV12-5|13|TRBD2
ASGFSGRPYNEQF
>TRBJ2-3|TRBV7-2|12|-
ASSPGLRTDTQY
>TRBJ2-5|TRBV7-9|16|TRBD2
ASSLAPETSGRRETQY
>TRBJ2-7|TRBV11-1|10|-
ASSSAIYEQY
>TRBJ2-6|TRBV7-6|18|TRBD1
ASSLFPDRVVSPGANVLT